The rows below give T cell receptor beta chains drawn from one sample of a study of blood T cell repertoires in COVID-19. Method: immunoSEQ multiplex PCR; TCRdb's copy keeps in-frame clones and lacks some. The sample includes about 120,000 clones, about two thirds of them seen just once. The sequenced material came from peripheral blood. These receptors all come from a human donor with acute or convalescent COVID-19. The donor label of this sample is uncertain. Both conserved end residues are part of each CDR3. The D gene is left open where the match is weak. Clone size is not always given. Where it is, it says once, few, many or a class for expanded clones.

size	V	D	J	DNA	CDR3
many	TRBV24-1	TRBD1	TRBJ2-2	TGTGCCACCAGCCTACCGGGACAGCCGAACACCGGGGAGCTGTTTTTT	CATSLPGQPNTGELFF
-	TRBV7-7	TRBD2	TRBJ2-5	TGTGCTAGCAGCTTAATCCCGGGACTAGCGGGGGAAGAGACCCAGTACTTC	CASSLIPGLAGEETQYF
-	TRBV4-2	TRBD2	TRBJ2-2	TGTGCCAGCAGCCAAGACGGACTAGCTCTGACCGGGGAGCTGTTTTTT	CASSQDGLALTGELFF
-	TRBV18	-	TRBJ2-5	TGTGCCAGCTCACGAAGGGACAACCAAGAGACCCAGTACTTC	CASSRRDNQETQYF
-	TRBV5-1	-	TRBJ2-2	TGCGCCAGCAGCTTGGGCCCGGGGAGGAACACCGGGGAGCTGTTTTTT	CASSLGPGRNTGELFF
few	TRBV7-8	TRBD2	TRBJ2-3	TGTGCCAGCAGCCAACCGACTAGCGGGGAGACCACAGATACGCAGTATTTT	CASSQPTSGETTDTQYF
few	TRBV19	-	TRBJ2-3	TGTGCCAGTAGTATTAGTGCGATTAGCACAGATACGCAGTATTTT	CASSISAISTDTQYF
few	TRBV5-1	TRBD1	TRBJ1-2	TGCGCCAGCAGCTCGTGGACAGGGACTGATGGCTACACCTTC	CASSSWTGTDGYTF
few	TRBV4-2	-	TRBJ1-2	TGTGCCAGCAGCAGAACCCTAGCGAACAGTGAATCCTATGGCTACACCTTC	CASSRTLANSESYGYTF
-	TRBV3-1/TRBV3-2	TRBD2	TRBJ2-1	TGTGCCAGCAGCCGTCTCACCGGGACTAGCGTCTACAATGAGCAGTTCTTC	CASSRLTGTSVYNEQFF
-	TRBV6-5	-	TRBJ1-1	TGTGCCAGCAGTTACTCAGGACAGCGAGAAGCTTTCTTT	CASSYSGQREAFF
-	TRBV6-5	-	TRBJ1-1	TGTGCCAGCAGTTACGAGGGTCGCCTGAACACTGAAGCTTTCTTT	CASSYEGRLNTEAFF
-	TRBV15	TRBD1	TRBJ1-6	TGTGCCACCAGCAGAGGCCCCGCTAAGGGGGCCCAGTCACCCCTCCACTTT	CATSRGPAKGAQSPLHF
-	TRBV6-5	TRBD2	TRBJ2-1	TGTGCCAGCAAGTTAATTAGCGGGGGAGTTAATGAGCAGTTCTTC	CASKLISGGVNEQFF
-	TRBV13	-	TRBJ1-4	TGTGCCAGCAGCTCCAAGGGGCTTCGACTGTTTTTT	CASSSKGLRLFF
few	TRBV15	-	TRBJ2-2	TGTGCCACCAGCGCTAGGAACACCGGGGAGCTGTTTTTT	CATSARNTGELFF
-	TRBV7-9	-	TRBJ1-4	TGTGCCAGCAGCCCAGGGGTGGAAGGAGAAAAACTGTTTTTT	CASSPGVEGEKLFF
-	TRBV4-1	-	TRBJ1-2	TGCGCCAGCAGGCCCTCACCGGGGACAAGGGTTTCGGGGACCTTC	CASRPSPGTRVSGTF
many	TRBV11-2	-	TRBJ2-5	TGTGCCAGCAGCTTAGATCCGGGAATCTCGGAGACCCAGTACTTC	CASSLDPGISETQYF
-	TRBV4-2	TRBD1	TRBJ1-4	TGTGCCAGCAGCCAAACACCGGGACAGGGGGGTTATGAAAAACTGTTTTTT	CASSQTPGQGGYEKLFF
-	TRBV29-1	TRBD1	TRBJ2-2	TGCAGCGTTGCACGACAGGGGGTCGACACCGGGGAGCTGTTTTTT	CSVARQGVDTGELFF
-	TRBV30	TRBD2	TRBJ2-1	TGTGCCTGGAGTGGCCTCCTAGCGGGGGGCCAGGATGAGCAGTTCTTC	CAWSGLLAGGQDEQFF
-	TRBV19	-	TRBJ1-5	TGTGCCAGTAGTATCGGACACAATCAGCCCCAGCATTTT	CASSIGHNQPQHF
many	TRBV13	-	TRBJ2-2	TGTGCCAGCAGCGCAGCGGCGGGTTTCACCGGGGAGCTGTTTTTT	CASSAAAGFTGELFF
once	TRBV12-3/TRBV12-4	TRBD2	TRBJ2-1	TGTGCCAGCAGTACAATAGCGGGCGGTGAGCAGTTCTTC	CASSTIAGGEQFF
-	TRBV19	-	TRBJ2-3	TGTGCCAGTAGTATAGATTTGCGGCTGAGCACAGATACGCAGTATTTT	CASSIDLRLSTDTQYF
-	TRBV4-2	TRBD2	TRBJ2-5	TGTGCCAGCAGCCAACCGGGACTAGCGGGGGCGCAAGAGACCCAGTACTTC	CASSQPGLAGAQETQYF
-	TRBV6-4	-	TRBJ2-3	TGTGCCAGCAGTGACGGGGGGGCTAGCACAGATACGCAGTATTTT	CASSDGGASTDTQYF
-	TRBV11-2	-	TRBJ2-5	TGTGCCAGCAGCTCTAACGGACAGATTCAAGAGACCCAGTACTTC	CASSSNGQIQETQYF
many	TRBV11-2	-	TRBJ2-1	TGTGCCAGCAGCTTGGCCTACAGCTCCTACAATGAGCAGTTCTTC	CASSLAYSSYNEQFF
-	TRBV28	-	TRBJ1-5	TGTGCCAGCAGAACAGGAGCGAGCAATCAGCCCCAGCATTTT	CASRTGASNQPQHF
-	TRBV19	TRBD1	TRBJ1-4	TGTGCCAGTAGGACGACAGGGGGCGGAGAAAAACTGTTTTTT	CASRTTGGGEKLFF
-	TRBV10-3	TRBD1	TRBJ2-1	TGTGCCATCAGTGAGTCGGGAACAGGGGTTGAGCAGTTCTTC	CAISESGTGVEQFF
-	TRBV19	-	TRBJ1-6	TGTGCCAGTAGTGTCTCAGGGAATAATTCACCCCTCCACTTT	CASSVSGNNSPLHF
few	TRBV5-4	TRBD2	TRBJ2-3	TGTGCCAGCAGCTTGGAGGGACTAGAAACAGATACGCAGTATTTT	CASSLEGLETDTQYF